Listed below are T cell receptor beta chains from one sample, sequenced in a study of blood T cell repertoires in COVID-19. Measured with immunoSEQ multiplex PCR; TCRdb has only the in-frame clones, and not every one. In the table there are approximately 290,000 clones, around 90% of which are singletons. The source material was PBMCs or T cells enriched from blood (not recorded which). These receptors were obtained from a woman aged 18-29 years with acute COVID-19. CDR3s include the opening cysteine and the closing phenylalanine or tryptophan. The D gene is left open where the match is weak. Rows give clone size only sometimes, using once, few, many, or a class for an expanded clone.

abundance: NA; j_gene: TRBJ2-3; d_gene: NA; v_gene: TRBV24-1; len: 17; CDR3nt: TGTGCCACCAGTGATCAAACACAGGGATGGGGCACAGATACGCAGTATTTT; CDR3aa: CATSDQTQGWGTDTQYF
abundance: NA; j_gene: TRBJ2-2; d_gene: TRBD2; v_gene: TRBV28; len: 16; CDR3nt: TGTGCCAGCAGTTTATCTTCCGGGACTAACCCGGTGAAGCTGTTTTTT; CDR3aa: CASSLSSGTNPVKLFF
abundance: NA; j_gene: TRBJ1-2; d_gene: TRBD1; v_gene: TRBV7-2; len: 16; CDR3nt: TGTGCCAGCAGCCCGTCCCACGGGACAGGAGCCTATGGCTACACCTTC; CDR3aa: CASSPSHGTGAYGYTF
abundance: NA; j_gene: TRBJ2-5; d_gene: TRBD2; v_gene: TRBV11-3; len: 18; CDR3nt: TGTGCCAGCAGCCCACGTCTAGCGGGAGGGCTGAAAGGAGAGACCCAGTACTTC; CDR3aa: CASSPRLAGGLKGETQYF
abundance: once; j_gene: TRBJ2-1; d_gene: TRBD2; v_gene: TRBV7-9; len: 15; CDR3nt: TGTGCCAGCAGCTTAGCGACTAGCGGGATGGGTGAGCAGTTCTTC; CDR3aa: CASSLATSGMGEQFF
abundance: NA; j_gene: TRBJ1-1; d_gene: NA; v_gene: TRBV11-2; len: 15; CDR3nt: TGTGCCAGCAGCTTAGACCCCATCATGAACACTGAAGCTTTCTTT; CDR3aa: CASSLDPIMNTEAFF
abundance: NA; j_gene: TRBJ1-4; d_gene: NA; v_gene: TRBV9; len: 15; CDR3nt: TGTGCCAGCAGCGTAGACCACACAGCTAATGAAAAACTGTTTTTT; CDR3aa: CASSVDHTANEKLFF
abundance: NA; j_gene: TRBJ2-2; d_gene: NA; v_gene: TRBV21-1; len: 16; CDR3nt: TGTGCCAGCAGCAAGGAAAGGGACAGGGCTGTCGGGGAGCTGTTTTTT; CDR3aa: CASSKERDRAVGELFF
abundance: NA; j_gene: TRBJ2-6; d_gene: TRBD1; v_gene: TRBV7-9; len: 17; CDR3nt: TGTGCCAGCAGCCCCTGGACAGGCATTGCTGGGGCCAACGTCCTGACTTTC; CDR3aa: CASSPWTGIAGANVLTF
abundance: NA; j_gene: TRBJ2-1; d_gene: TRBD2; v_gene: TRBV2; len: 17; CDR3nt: TGTGCCAGCAACCCGATCCGTAGCGGGCGCCCCTACAATGAGCAGTTCTTC; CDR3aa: CASNPIRSGRPYNEQFF
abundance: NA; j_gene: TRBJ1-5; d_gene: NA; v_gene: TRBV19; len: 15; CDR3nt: TGTGCCAGTAGTATGGGGCGGACCGTCAATCAGCCCCAGCATTTT; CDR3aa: CASSMGRTVNQPQHF
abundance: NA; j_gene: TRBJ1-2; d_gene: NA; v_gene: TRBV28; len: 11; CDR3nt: TGTGCCGCAGCGGGGGACTATGGCTACACCTTC; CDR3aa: CAAAGDYGYTF
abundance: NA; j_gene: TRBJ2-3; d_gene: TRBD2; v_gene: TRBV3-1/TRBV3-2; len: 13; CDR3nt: TGTGCCAGCAGGGTAGCGGGAGAGGGGACGCAGTATTTT; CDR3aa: CASRVAGEGTQYF
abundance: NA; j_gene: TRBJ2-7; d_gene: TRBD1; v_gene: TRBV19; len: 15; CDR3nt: TGTGCCAGTAGTAGACAGGGCCGCCGTGCCTACGAGCAGTACTTC; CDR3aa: CASSRQGRRAYEQYF
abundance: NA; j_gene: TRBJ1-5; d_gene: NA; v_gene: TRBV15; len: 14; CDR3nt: TGTGCCACCAGCACCGAGGGCGGGAGCCAGCCCCAGCATTTT; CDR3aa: CATSTEGGSQPQHF
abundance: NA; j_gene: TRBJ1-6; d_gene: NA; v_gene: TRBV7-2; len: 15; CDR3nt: TGTGCCAGCAGCGGGACGGGGGGGCCTAATTCACCCCTCCACTTT; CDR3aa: CASSGTGGPNSPLHF
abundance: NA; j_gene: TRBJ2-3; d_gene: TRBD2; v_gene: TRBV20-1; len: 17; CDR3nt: TGCAGTGCTAGTTCGGGACTAGCGGATAGTAGCACAGATACGCAGTATTTT; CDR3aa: CSASSGLADSSTDTQYF
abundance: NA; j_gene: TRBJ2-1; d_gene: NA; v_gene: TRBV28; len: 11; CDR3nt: TGTGCCAGCAGTTTCCGGAATGAGCAGTTCTTC; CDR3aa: CASSFRNEQFF
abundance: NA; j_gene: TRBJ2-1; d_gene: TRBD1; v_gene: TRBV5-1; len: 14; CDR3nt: TGCGCCAGCAGCCTGTATCAGGGGGTTGGAGAGCAGTTCTTC; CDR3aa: CASSLYQGVGEQFF
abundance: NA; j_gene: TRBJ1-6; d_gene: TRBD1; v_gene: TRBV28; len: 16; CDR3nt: TGTGCCAGCAGTTCCGGGACAGGGCTTGTCAGAGCACCCCTCCACTTT; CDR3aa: CASSSGTGLVRAPLHF
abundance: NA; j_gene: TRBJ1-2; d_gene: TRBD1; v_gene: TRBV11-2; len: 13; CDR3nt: TGTGCCAGCAGCCCAGGACAGGGAGATGGCTACACCTTC; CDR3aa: CASSPGQGDGYTF
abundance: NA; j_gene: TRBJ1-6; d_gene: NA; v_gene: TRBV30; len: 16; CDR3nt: TGTGCCTGGGGTCGTGGGGCTCAAATCGGAGATTCACCCCTCCACTTT; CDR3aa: CAWGRGAQIGDSPLHF
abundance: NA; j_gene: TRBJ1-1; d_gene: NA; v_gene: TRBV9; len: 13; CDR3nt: TGTGCCAGCAGCGTAGGCCCAGGGGTTGAAGCTTTCTTT; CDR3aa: CASSVGPGVEAFF
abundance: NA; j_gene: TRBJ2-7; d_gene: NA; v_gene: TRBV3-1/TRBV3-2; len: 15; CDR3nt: TGTGCCAGCAGCAGACAGGCCGACCAACTCTACGAGCAGTACTTC; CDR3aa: CASSRQADQLYEQYF
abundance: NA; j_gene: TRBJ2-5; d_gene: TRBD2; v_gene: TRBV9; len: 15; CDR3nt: TGTGCCAGCAGCGTACTAGCGGGAGTGTCGGAGACCCAGTACTTC; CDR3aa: CASSVLAGVSETQYF
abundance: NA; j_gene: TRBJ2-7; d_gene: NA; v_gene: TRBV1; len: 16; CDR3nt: TGCACCAGCAGCCAAGTAGGAGGGAGCGCGGCCCACGAGCAGTACTTC; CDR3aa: CTSSQVGGSAAHEQYF
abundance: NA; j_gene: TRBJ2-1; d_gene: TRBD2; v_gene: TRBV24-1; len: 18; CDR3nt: TGTGCCACCAGTGAGTCCCAGACTAGCGGGAGGGTATACAATGAGCAGTTCTTC; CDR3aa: CATSESQTSGRVYNEQFF
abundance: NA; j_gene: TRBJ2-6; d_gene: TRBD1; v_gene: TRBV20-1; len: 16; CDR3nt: TGCAGTGCTAGTCAGGGGGCGCTGACGGGGGCCAACGTCCTGACTTTC; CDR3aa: CSASQGALTGANVLTF
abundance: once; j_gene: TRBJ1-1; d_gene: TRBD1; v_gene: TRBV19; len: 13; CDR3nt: TGTGCCGCCCGGGACAGGGGGAACACTGAAGCTTTCTTT; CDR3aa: CAARDRGNTEAFF
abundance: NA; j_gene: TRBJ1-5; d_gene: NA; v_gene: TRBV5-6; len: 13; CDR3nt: TGTGCCAGCAGCTTTCAGTCCAATCAGCCCCAGCATTTT; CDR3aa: CASSFQSNQPQHF
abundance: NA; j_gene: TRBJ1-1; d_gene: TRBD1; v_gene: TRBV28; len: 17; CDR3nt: TGTGCCAGCAGTTTTCAGACAGGGGGCGTGGGGAACACTGAAGCTTTCTTT; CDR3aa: CASSFQTGGVGNTEAFF
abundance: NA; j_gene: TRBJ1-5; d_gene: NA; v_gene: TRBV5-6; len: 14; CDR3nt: TGTGCCAGCAGCGCTACGGGTCTCGATCAGCCCCAGCATTTT; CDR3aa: CASSATGLDQPQHF
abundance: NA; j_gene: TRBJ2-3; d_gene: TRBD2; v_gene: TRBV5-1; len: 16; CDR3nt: TGCGCCAGCAGCTTCATAGCGGGGGGAAACACAGATACGCAGTATTTT; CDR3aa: CASSFIAGGNTDTQYF
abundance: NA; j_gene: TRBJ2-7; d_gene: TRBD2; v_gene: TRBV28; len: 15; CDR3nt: TGTGCCAGCAGACGGGGGGGCAGTGACTCCTACGAGCAGTACTTC; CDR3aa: CASRRGGSDSYEQYF
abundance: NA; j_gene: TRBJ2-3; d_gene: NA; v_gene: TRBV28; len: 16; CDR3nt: TGTGCCAGCACCCGAGGGGGGGCTTCGGGCCCAGATACGCAGTATTTT; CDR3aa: CASTRGGASGPDTQYF
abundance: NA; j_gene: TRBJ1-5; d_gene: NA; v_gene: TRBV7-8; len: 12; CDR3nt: TGTGCCAGCAGCCTACGGGGGAGGCCCCAGCATTTT; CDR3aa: CASSLRGRPQHF
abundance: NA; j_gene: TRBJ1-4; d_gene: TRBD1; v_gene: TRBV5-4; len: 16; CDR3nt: TGTGCCAGCAGCTCACAGACGGGACAGCAGCATGAAAAACTGTTTTTT; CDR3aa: CASSSQTGQQHEKLFF
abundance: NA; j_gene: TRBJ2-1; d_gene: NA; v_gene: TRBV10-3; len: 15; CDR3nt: TGTGCCATCAGTGATCCGGGCGGGATGTACAATGAGCAGTTCTTC; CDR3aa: CAISDPGGMYNEQFF
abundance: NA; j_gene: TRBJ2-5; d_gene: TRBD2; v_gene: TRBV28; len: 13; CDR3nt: TGTGCCAGCAGTACCGGGGGGGTAGAGACCCAGTACTTC; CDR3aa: CASSTGGVETQYF
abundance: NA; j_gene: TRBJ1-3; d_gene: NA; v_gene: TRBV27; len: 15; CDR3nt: TGTGCCAGCAGTTTAAAGGGGCGACCTGGAAACACCATATATTTT; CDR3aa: CASSLKGRPGNTIYF
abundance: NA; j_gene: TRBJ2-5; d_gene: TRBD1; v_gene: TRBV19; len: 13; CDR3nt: TGTGCCAGTAGCCCACAGGGGCTCGAGACCCAGTACTTC; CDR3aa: CASSPQGLETQYF
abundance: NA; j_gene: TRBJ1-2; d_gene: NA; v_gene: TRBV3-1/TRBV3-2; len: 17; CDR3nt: TGTGCCAGCAGACCAAACTTCAAGAGTGAGTGGAACTATGGCTACACCTTC; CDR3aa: CASRPNFKSEWNYGYTF
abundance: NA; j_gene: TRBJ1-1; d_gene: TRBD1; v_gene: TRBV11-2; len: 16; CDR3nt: TGTGCCAGCAGCCAGAGGGACAGGGTGTTCGGCACTGAAGCTTTCTTT; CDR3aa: CASSQRDRVFGTEAFF
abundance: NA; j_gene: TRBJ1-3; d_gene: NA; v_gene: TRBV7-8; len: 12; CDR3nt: TGTGCCAGCAGCTTAGGGGGGGACACCATATATTTT; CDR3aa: CASSLGGDTIYF
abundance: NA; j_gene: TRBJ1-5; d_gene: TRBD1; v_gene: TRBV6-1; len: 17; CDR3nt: TGTGCCAGCAGTGACCTGGGACAGAGCTATAGCAATCAGCCCCAGCATTTT; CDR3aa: CASSDLGQSYSNQPQHF
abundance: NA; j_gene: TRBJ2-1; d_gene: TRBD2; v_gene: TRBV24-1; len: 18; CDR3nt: TGTGCCACCAGTGATCATAGGACTAGCGGGAGTAAGTACAATGAGCAGTTCTTC; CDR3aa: CATSDHRTSGSKYNEQFF
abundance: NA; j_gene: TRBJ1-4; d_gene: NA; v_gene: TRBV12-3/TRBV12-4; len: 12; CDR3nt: TGTGCCAGCAGTTTAATAGGGGGAAAACTGTTTTTT; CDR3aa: CASSLIGGKLFF
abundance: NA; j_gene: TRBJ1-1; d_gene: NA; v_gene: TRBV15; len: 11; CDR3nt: TGTGCCACCCGGGGGGGCACTGAAGCTTTCTTT; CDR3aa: CATRGGTEAFF
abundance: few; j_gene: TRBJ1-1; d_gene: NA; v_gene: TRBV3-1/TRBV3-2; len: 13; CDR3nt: TGTGCCAGCAGTTGGGGGCAGAACACTGAAGCTTTCTTT; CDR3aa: CASSWGQNTEAFF
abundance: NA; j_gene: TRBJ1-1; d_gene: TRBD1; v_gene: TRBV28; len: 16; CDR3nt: TGTGCCAGCAAACTAGGGGGCCTGGACGGGAACACTGAAGCTTTCTTT; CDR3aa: CASKLGGLDGNTEAFF
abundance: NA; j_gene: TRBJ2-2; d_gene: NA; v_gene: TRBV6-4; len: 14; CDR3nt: TGTGCCAGCAGTGTTAATGGGCACACCGGGGAGCTGTTTTTT; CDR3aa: CASSVNGHTGELFF
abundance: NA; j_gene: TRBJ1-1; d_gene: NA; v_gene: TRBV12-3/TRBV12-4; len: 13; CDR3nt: TGTGCCAGCAGTTTAGCGGAGGACACTGAAGCTTTCTTT; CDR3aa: CASSLAEDTEAFF
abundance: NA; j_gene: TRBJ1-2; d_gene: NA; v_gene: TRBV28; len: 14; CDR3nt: TGTGCCAGCAGCATTCCCCAGGGGAGCTATGGCTACACCTTC; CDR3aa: CASSIPQGSYGYTF